This T cell receptor beta chain originates from a study of neurological immune-mediated disorders. This clonotype was counted at least ten times. Its target is unknown. Via MiXCR, TCRdb re-called the 5' RACE reads, giving one row per CDR3 protein. Of 55,000 to 70,000 distinct CDR3 sequences listed, under 5.5% are singletons. Trimming left V 0 bases short and J 1 base short, with 12 bases between. The CDR3 has 16 amino acids. Per the germline V gene, CDR1 is SGHAT and CDR2 is FQNNGV. General study points: HTLV-1-associated myelopathy led in TCR clonal expansion, while multiple sclerosis ranked lowest, below healthy controls. Association with the multiple sclerosis repertoire cluster was not found for any clinical or MRI feature.

The V gene is TRBV11-2, the J gene TRBJ1-1, with TRBD1 as a possible D gene (5 bases). Input material: PBMCs. The clonotype originates from a woman between 50 and 59 years old with multiple sclerosis. In nucleotides, the CDR3 is TGTGCCAGCAGCTTAGATCCCGGGGGTCCGAACACTGAAGCTTTCTTT. It encodes CASSLDPGGPNTEAFF. The full variable domain, rest sourced from reference TRBV11-2 and TRBJ1-1, is EAGVAQSPRYKIIEKRQSVAFWCNPISGHATLYWYQQILGQGPKLLIQFQNNGVVDDSQLPKDRFSAERLKGVDSTLKIQPAKLEDSAVYLCASSLDPGGPNTEAFFGQGTRLTVV.